These 6 T cell receptor beta chains share one sample of origin, sequenced in a study of cytomegalovirus exposure and HLA in healthy donors. The data were produced by immunoSEQ multiplex PCR, yet TCRdb's version contains in-frame clones alone and is incomplete. Of over 150,000 clones listed, about 88% are singletons. Material: PBMCs. Every receptor here comes from a young man in good health and CMV-seropositive.

The V gene is TRBV9, the J gene TRBJ2-7, with 12 bases lining up with TRBD1. CDR3 length: 15 residues. Germline lookup yields CDR1 SGDLS and CDR2 YYNGEE. Germline trimming cut 3 bases from V and 4 bases from J; bases unmatched to any gene: 5. The CDR3 sequence: CASSAGTGGFYEQYF. The CDR3 coding sequence is TGTGCCAGCAGCGCCGGGACAGGGGGCTTTTACGAGCAGTACTTC. The full variable domain, completed using reference TRBV9 and TRBJ2-7, is DSGVTQTPKHLITATGQRVTLRCSPRSGDLSVYWYQQSLDQGLQFLIQYYNGEERAKGNILERFSAQQFPDLHSELNLSSLELGDSALYFCASSAGTGGFYEQYFGPGTRLTVT.

This chain uses TRBV27 with TRBJ2-5, with 9 bases matching TRBD2. V lost 0 bases, J lost 4 bases, and 12 bases stayed unmatched. Germline assignment: CDR1 MNHEY and CDR2 SMNVEV (reference sequence). This CDR3 is built from 18 residues. CDR3 nucleotide sequence: TGTGCCAGCAGTTTATCTTCCCGATTAGCGGGGGCGGGAGAGACCCAGTACTTC. This codes for CASSLSSRLAGAGETQYF.

The chain recombines TRBV9 with TRBJ2-2, with D unclear. The CDR3 extends over 14 amino acids. Trimming pared 0 bases from V and 2 bases from J, leaving 5 bases between. The germline CDR1 and CDR2 sequences are SGDLS and YYNGEE. As DNA, the CDR3 is TGTGCCAGCAGCGTAGTAGTAAACACCGGGGAGCTGTTTTTT. Its translation is CASSVVVNTGELFF.

The chain employs TRBV14 and TRBJ2-1; 10 nucleotides align to TRBD2. Germline-derived CDR1 and CDR2 are SGHDN and FVKESK. V lost 0 bases and J lost 9; bases outside the gene matches: 8. The CDR3 is 16 amino acids. The CDR3 reads CASSQEAGGPFSEQFF. CDR3 DNA: TGTGCCAGCAGCCAAGAAGCGGGAGGGCCTTTCAGTGAGCAGTTCTTC.

The V gene is TRBV19, the J gene TRBJ2-3; 8 bases align to TRBD2. CDR3 length: 14 amino acids. Per the germline V gene, CDR1 is LNHDA and CDR2 is SQIVND (reference sequence). V was clipped by 5 bases and J by 5 bases; unmatched bases: 6. The CDR3 region has the DNA TGTGCCAGTAGTTCAGCGGGAGCTGGAGATACGCAGTATTTT. Translating it yields CASSSAGAGDTQYF.

V is TRBV9 and J is TRBJ2-5; D gene unclear. Germline lookup yields CDR1 SGDLS and CDR2 YYNGEE. There are 16 residues in the CDR3. V was cut by 0 bases and J by 3 bases, with 15 bases left in between. Here the CDR3 reads CASSVVASDFKETQYF. The CDR3 DNA follows: TGTGCCAGCAGCGTAGTAGCCAGCGACTTTAAAGAGACCCAGTACTTC.